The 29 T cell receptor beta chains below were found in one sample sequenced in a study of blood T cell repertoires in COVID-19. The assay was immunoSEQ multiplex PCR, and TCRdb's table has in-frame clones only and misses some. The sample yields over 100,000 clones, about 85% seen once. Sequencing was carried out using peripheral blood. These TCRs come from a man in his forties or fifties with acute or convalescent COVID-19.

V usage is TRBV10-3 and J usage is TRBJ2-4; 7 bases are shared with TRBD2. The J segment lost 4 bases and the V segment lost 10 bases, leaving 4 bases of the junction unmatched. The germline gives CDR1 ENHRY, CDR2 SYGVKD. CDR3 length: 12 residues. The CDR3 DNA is TGTGCCACCTCTAGCGGTAAAAACATTCAGTACTTC. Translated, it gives CATSSGKNIQYF.

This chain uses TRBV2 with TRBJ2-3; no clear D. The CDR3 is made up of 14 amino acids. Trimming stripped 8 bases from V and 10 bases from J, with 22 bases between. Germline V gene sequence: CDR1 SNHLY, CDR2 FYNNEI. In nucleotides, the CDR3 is TGTGCCAGCCAATCCTCCCCGGCGTCCGGGTCGCAGTATTTT. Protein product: CASQSSPASGSQYF. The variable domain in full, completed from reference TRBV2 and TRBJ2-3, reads EPEVTQTPSHQVTQMGQEVILRCVPISNHLYFYWYRQILGQKVEFLVSFYNNEISEKSEIFDDQFSVERPDGSNFTLKIRSTKLEDSAMYFCASQSSPASGSQYFGPGTRLTVL.

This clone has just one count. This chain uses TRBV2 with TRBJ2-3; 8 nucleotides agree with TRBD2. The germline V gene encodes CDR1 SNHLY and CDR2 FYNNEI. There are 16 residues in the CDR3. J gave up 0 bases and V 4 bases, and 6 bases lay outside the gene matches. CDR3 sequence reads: CASSAGGSSSTDTQYF. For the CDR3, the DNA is TGTGCCAGCAGTGCGGGAGGGAGTTCTAGCACAGATACGCAGTATTTT.

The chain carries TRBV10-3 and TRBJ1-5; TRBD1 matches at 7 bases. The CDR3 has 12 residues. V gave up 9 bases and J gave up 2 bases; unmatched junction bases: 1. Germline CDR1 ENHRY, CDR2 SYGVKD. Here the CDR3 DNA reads TGTGCCATAGGGACAGGCAATCAGCCCCAGCATTTT. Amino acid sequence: CAIGTGNQPQHF.

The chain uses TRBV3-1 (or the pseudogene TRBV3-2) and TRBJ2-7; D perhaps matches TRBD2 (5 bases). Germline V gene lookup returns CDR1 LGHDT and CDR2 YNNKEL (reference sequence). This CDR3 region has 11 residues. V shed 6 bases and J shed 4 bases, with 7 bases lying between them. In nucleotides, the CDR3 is TGTGCCAGCAGGGGGAGTTACGAGCAGTACTTC. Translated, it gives CASRGSYEQYF.

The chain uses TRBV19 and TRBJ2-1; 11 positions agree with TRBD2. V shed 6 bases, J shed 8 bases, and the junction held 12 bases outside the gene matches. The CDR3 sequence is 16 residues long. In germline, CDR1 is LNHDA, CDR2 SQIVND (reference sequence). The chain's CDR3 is CASRKRSGTSGHEQFF. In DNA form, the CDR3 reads TGTGCCAGTAGAAAAAGATCCGGGACTAGCGGTCATGAGCAGTTCTTC.

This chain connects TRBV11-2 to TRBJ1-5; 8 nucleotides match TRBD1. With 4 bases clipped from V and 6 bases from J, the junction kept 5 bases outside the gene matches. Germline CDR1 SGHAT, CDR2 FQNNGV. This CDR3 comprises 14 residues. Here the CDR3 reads CASSSTGEFQPQHF. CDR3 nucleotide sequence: TGTGCCAGCAGCTCGACAGGGGAATTTCAGCCCCAGCATTTT.

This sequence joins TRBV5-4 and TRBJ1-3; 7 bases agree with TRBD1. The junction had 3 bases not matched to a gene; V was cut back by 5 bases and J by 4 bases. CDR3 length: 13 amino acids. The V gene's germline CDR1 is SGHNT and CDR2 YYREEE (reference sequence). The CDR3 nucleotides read TGTGCCAGCAGGGGGACAGAAGGAAACACCATATATTTT. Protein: CASRGTEGNTIYF.

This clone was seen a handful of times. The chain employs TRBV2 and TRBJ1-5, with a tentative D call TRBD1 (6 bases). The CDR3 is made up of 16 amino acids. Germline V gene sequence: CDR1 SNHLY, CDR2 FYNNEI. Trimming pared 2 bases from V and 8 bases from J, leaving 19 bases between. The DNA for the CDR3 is TGTGCCAGCAGTGAATTTGGGCGTGGGGGCCCAAAGCCCCAGCATTTT. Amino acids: CASSEFGRGGPKPQHF. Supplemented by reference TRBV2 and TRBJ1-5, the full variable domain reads EPEVTQTPSHQVTQMGQEVILRCVPISNHLYFYWYRQILGQKVEFLVSFYNNEISEKSEIFDDQFSVERPDGSNFTLKIRSTKLEDSAMYFCASSEFGRGGPKPQHFGDGTRLSIL.

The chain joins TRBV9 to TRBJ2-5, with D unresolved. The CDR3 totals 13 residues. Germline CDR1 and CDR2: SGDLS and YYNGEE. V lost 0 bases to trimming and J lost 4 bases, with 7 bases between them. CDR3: CASSVDPGETQYF. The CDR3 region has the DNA TGTGCCAGCAGCGTAGACCCGGGAGAGACCCAGTACTTC. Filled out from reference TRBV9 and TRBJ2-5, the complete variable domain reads DSGVTQTPKHLITATGQRVTLRCSPRSGDLSVYWYQQSLDQGLQFLIQYYNGEERAKGNILERFSAQQFPDLHSELNLSSLELGDSALYFCASSVDPGETQYFGPGTRLLVL.

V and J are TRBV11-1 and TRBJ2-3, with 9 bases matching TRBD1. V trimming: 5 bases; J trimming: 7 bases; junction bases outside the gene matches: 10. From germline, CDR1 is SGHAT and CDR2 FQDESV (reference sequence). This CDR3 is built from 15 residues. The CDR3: CASSPVDRGGYTQYF. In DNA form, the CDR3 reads TGTGCCAGCAGCCCTGTGGACAGGGGCGGGTATACGCAGTATTTT.

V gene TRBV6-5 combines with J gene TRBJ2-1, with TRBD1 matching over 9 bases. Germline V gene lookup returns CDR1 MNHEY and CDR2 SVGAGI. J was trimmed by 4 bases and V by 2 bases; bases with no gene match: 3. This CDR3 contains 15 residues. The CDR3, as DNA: TGTGCCAGCAGTTACAAGGACAGGGGATACAATGAGCAGTTCTTC. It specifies CASSYKDRGYNEQFF.

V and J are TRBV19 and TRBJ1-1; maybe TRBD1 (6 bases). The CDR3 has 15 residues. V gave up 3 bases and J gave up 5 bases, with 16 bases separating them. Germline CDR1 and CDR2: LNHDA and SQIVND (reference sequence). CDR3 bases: TGTGCCAGTAGTATGGTAGGGGGGGGTCGGACTGAAGCTTTCTTT. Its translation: CASSMVGGGRTEAFF.

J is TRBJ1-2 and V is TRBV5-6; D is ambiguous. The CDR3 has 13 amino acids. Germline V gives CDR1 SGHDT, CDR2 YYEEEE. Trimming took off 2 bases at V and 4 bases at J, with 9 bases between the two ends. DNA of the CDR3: TGTGCCAGCAGCTTTGGCAGTCCCTATGGCTACACCTTC. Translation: CASSFGSPYGYTF.

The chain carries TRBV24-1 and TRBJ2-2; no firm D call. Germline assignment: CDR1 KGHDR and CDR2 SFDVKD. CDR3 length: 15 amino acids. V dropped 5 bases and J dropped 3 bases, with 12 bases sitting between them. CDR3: CATSARPLHTGELFF. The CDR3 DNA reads TGTGCCACCAGTGCCAGGCCCTTACACACCGGGGAGCTGTTTTTT.

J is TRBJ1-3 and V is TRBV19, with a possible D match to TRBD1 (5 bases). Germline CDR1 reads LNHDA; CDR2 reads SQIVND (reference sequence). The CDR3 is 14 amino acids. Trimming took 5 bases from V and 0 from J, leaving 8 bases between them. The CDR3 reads CASSSRVSGNTIYF. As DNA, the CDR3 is TGTGCCAGTAGTTCCAGGGTCTCTGGAAACACCATATATTTT.

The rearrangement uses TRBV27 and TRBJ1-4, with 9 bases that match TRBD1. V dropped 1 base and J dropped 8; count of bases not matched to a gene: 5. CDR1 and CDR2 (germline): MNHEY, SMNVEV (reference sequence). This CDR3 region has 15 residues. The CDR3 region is CASSLWTGEGEKLFF. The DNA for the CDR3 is TGTGCCAGCAGTTTATGGACAGGGGAAGGAGAAAAACTGTTTTTT.

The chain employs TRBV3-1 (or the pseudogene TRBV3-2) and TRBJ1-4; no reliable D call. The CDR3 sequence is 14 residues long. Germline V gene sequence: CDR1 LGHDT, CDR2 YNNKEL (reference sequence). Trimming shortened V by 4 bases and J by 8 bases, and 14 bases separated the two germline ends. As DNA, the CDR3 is TGTGCCAGCAGCCTTTCATACAGCGGCGAAAAACTGTTTTTT. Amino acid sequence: CASSLSYSGEKLFF.

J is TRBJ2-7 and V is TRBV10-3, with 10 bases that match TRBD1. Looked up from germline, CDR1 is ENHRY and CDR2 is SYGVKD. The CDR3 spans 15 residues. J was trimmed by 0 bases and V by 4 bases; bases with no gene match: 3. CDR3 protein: CAISAGQGSSYEQYF. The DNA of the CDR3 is TGTGCCATCAGTGCGGGACAGGGGAGCTCCTACGAGCAGTACTTC.

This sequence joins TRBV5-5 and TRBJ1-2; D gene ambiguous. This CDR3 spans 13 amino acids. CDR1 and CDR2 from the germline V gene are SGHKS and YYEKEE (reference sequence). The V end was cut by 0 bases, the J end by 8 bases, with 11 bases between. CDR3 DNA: TGTGCCAGCAGCTTGGAAACACCAAGAGGCTACACCTTC. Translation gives CASSLETPRGYTF.

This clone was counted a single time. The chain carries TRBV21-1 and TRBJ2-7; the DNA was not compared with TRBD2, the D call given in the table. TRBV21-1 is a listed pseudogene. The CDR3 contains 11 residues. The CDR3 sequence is CAREGLDEQYF. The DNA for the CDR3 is TGTGCCAGGGAGGGTTTGGACGAGCAGTACTTC.

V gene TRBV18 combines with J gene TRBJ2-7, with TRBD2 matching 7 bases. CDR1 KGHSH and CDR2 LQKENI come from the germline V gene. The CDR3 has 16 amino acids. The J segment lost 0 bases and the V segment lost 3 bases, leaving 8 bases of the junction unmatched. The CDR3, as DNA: TGTGCCAGCTCACCTTCCTCTAGCGGTGGCTCCTACGAGCAGTACTTC. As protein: CASSPSSSGGSYEQYF.

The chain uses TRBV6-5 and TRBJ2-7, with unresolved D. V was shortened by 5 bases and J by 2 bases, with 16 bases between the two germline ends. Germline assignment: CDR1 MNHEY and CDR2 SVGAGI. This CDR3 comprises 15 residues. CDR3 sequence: CASSLVLDSPYEQYF. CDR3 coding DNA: TGTGCCAGCAGTCTGGTCCTTGACTCCCCCTACGAGCAGTACTTC.

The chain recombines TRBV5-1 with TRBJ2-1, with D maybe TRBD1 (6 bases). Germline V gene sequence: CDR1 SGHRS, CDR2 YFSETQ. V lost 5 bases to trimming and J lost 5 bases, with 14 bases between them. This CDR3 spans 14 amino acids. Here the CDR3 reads CASRGAGGHNEQFF. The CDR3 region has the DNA TGCGCCAGCAGGGGGGCGGGTGGGCACAATGAGCAGTTCTTC.

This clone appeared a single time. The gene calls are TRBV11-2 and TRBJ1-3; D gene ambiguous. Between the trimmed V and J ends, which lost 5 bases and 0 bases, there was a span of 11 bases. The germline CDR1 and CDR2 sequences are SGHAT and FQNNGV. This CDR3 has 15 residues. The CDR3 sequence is CASSRSYSSGNTIYF. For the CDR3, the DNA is TGTGCCAGCAGCCGCTCCTACAGCTCTGGAAACACCATATATTTT.

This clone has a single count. CDR3 DNA sequence: TGCAGCGTTGGCGGGGGATACGAGCAGTACTTC. This gives the protein CSVGGGYEQYF. This rearrangement joins TRBV29-1 to TRBJ2-7, with 7 positions matching TRBD2. The CDR3 sequence is 11 residues long. The V and J ends lost 4 bases and 4 bases, in that order; junction bases with no gene match: 1. CDR1 and CDR2 from the germline V gene are SQVTM and ANQGSEA.

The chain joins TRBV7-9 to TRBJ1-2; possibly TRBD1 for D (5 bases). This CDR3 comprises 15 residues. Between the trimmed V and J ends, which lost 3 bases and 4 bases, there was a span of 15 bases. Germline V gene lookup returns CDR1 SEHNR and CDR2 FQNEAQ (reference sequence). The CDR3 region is CASSFTSGFSYGYTF. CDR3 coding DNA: TGTGCCAGCAGCTTTACCTCAGGGTTTTCCTATGGCTACACCTTC.

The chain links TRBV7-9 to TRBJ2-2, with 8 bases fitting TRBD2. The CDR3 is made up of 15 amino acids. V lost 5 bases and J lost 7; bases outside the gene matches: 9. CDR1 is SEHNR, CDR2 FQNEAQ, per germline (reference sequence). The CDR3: CASSPPGGLFGELFF. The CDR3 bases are TGTGCCAGCAGCCCCCCGGGGGGGCTGTTCGGGGAGCTGTTTTTT.

In nucleotides, the CDR3 is TGTGCCAGCACCCCCTTGGAGGAGACCCAGTACTTC. Its translation is CASTPLEETQYF. The chain carries TRBV7-6 and TRBJ2-5, with D uncertain. This CDR3 contains 12 residues. V lost 7 bases to trimming and J lost 5 bases, with 11 bases between them. Germline CDR1 is SGHVS and CDR2 is FNYEAQ.